A single sample gave rise to the 23 T cell receptor beta chains below, sequenced in a study of shared clonotypes between healthy human individuals. Naive-designated CD8 cells lacked CD45RO, were positively enriched for CCR7, and omitted terminally differentiated effector memory CD45RA+ cells. The method was immunoSEQ multiplex PCR; TCRdb's version includes in-frame clones alone and lacks a portion of them. Of approximately 2,200,000 clones in the sample, just over 90% were seen once. Sequenced sample: naive CD8+ T cells from PBMCs. The receptors derive from a man aged 18-30 years in good health. Some clones in this sample may be carry-over from other donors' samples.

To note about this clone: The sample carries other DNA sequences with the same CDR3. This chain links TRBV27 with TRBJ2-3; TRBD2 might be the D (5 bases). V was shortened by 4 bases and J by 6 bases, with 8 bases between the two germline ends. The V gene's germline CDR1 is MNHEY and CDR2 SMNVEV (reference sequence). The CDR3 runs to 12 residues. CDR3 residues: CASSSRGDTQYF. Here the CDR3 DNA reads TGTGCCAGCAGTTCCCGCGGGGATACGCAGTATTTT.

The chain carries TRBV28 and TRBJ1-2; a possible D gene is TRBD1 (5 bases). The V gene lost 3 bases and the J gene lost 7 bases, with 12 bases spanning the gap. Germline CDR1 reads MDHEN; CDR2 reads SYDVKM. The CDR3 has 13 amino acids. The CDR3 reads CASSFKGISGYTF. CDR3 nucleotide sequence: TGTGCCAGCAGTTTTAAGGGGATCAGTGGCTACACCTTC.

The chain recombines TRBV11-2 with TRBJ2-7; no firm D call. CDR1 and CDR2 (germline): SGHAT, FQNNGV. This CDR3 is built from 16 residues. With 1 base removed from V and 1 base from J, the gap between germline ends came to 14 bases. The CDR3 is CASSLARWEGSYEQYF. The CDR3 region has the DNA TGTGCCAGCAGCTTAGCCCGTTGGGAAGGGTCCTACGAGCAGTACTTC.

CDR3 sequence reads: CASSGQAVLYSNQPQHF. The CDR3 bases are TGTGCCAGCAGCGGACAGGCCGTATTGTATAGCAATCAGCCCCAGCATTTT. The J gene is TRBJ1-5, the V gene TRBV7-3, with 7 bases fitting TRBD1. The ends lost 5 bases at V and 0 bases at J; junction bases unmatched: 10. The germline CDR1 and CDR2 sequences are SGHTA and FQGTGA. CDR3 length: 17 amino acids. The full variable domain, with the rest looked up from reference TRBV7-3 and TRBJ1-5, is GAGVSQTPSNKVTEKGKYVELRCDPISGHTALYWYRQSLGQGPEFLIYFQGTGAADDSGLPNDRFFAVRPEGSVSTLKIQRTERGDSAVYLCASSGQAVLYSNQPQHFGDGTRLSIL.

The gene calls are TRBV5-1 and TRBJ2-2, with 10 bases identical to TRBD1. Germline V gene sequence: CDR1 SGHRS, CDR2 YFSETQ. CDR3 length: 15 amino acids. V gave up 5 bases and J gave up 4 bases; unmatched junction bases: 5. CDR3 in amino acids: CASRPGTGVTGELFF. DNA of the CDR3: TGCGCCAGCAGGCCCGGGACAGGGGTCACCGGGGAGCTGTTTTTT.

The chain recombines TRBV29-1 with TRBJ2-5, with no clear D. This CDR3 has 16 residues. Germline V gene sequence: CDR1 SQVTM, CDR2 ANQGSEA. Trimming shortened V by 0 bases and J by 5 bases, and 19 bases separated the two germline ends. The CDR3 bases are TGCAGCGTTGAAGATCTTCCAGGAATGGTGATTGAGACCCAGTACTTC. It is translated as CSVEDLPGMVIETQYF.

The chain employs TRBV4-3 and TRBJ1-1, with D possibly TRBD1 on 5 matching bases. This CDR3 comprises 17 residues. Germline V gene lookup returns CDR1 LGHNA and CDR2 YSLEER. V lost 0 bases and J 4 bases, leaving 18 bases between the germline ends. The CDR3 sequence: CASSQDRTVVGLTEAFF. CDR3 nucleotides: TGCGCCAGCAGCCAAGATCGAACAGTGGTGGGGCTCACTGAAGCTTTCTTT.

The rearrangement uses TRBV5-4 and TRBJ2-1; D might be TRBD2 (5 bases). CDR1 is SGHNT, CDR2 YYREEE, per germline (reference sequence). The ends were cut back, 0 bases at V and 4 bases at J, with 11 bases in the middle. The CDR3 is made up of 15 amino acids. CDR3 nucleotide sequence: TGTGCCAGCAGCTTGGGGAGGAGCCTATACAATGAGCAGTTCTTC. Translation: CASSLGRSLYNEQFF.

J is TRBJ2-2 and V is TRBV4-3; weak D call: TRBD2 (5 bases). The CDR3 covers 17 residues. V was trimmed by 1 base and J by 0 bases, leaving 12 bases between them. Germline CDR1 LGHNA, CDR2 YSLEER. CDR3 in DNA: TGCGCCAGCAGCCAAGTTGCTGGGAGCGCGAACACCGGGGAGCTGTTTTTT. Translating it yields CASSQVAGSANTGELFF.

V and J are TRBV15 and TRBJ2-2; TRBD2 might be the D (6 bases). Trimming removed 5 bases at V and 2 bases at J, with 15 bases between. The germline V gene has CDR1 LNHNV and CDR2 YYDKDF (reference sequence). There are 16 residues in the CDR3. The CDR3 bases are TGTGCCACCAGCCCCCCTCCCGGGGGAAACACCGGGGAGCTGTTTTTT. This sequence encodes CATSPPPGGNTGELFF.

The chain uses TRBV9 and TRBJ2-1; TRBD2 matches 10 bases. The CDR3 contains 15 residues. Germline V CDR1 and CDR2: SGDLS, YYNGEE. J lost 5 bases, V lost 4 bases, and 6 bases had no gene match. The CDR3 DNA follows: TGTGCCAGCAGCCCCGGGACTAGCGCAAACAATGAGCAGTTCTTC. Protein product: CASSPGTSANNEQFF.

The chain is built from TRBV18 and TRBJ2-5, with TRBD1 identical over 7 bases. The CDR3 is 14 amino acids. In germline, CDR1 is KGHSH, CDR2 LQKENI. The V segment lost 6 bases and the J segment 3 bases; nucleotides outside the gene matches: 7. The CDR3 protein is CASSLGTAEETQYF. CDR3 nucleotides: TGTGCCAGCTCCCTCGGGACAGCCGAAGAGACCCAGTACTTC.

The rearrangement links TRBV7-9 to TRBJ2-7, with D unclear. The germline CDR1 and CDR2 sequences are SEHNR and FQNEAQ (reference sequence). CDR3 length: 15 amino acids. Trimming stripped 5 bases from V and 3 bases from J, with 17 bases between. CDR3 sequence reads: CASSHPPDGIYEQYF. In nucleotides, the CDR3 is TGTGCCAGCAGCCACCCGCCCGACGGAATCTACGAGCAGTACTTC.

The J gene is TRBJ2-1, the V gene TRBV5-1; 8 nucleotides match TRBD2. Germline CDR1 reads SGHRS; CDR2 reads YFSETQ. The CDR3 covers 16 residues. V was clipped by 0 bases and J by 3 bases; unmatched bases: 5. The CDR3 protein is CASSLGREGLYNEQFF. CDR3 sequence (DNA): TGCGCCAGCAGCTTGGGACGGGAGGGCCTCTACAATGAGCAGTTCTTC.

This chain connects TRBV5-4 to TRBJ1-1; perhaps TRBD1 as D (5 bases). Looked up from germline, CDR1 is SGHNT and CDR2 is YYREEE (reference sequence). V was clipped by 4 bases and J by 1 base, with 8 bases between them. The length of the CDR3 is 13 residues. CDR3 nucleotides: TGTGCCAGCAGCCTGACAGAGAACACTGAAGCTTTCTTT. This translates into CASSLTENTEAFF.

The genes are TRBV19 and TRBJ1-1; TRBD1 is a possible D gene (6 bases). The CDR3 is 16 residues long. Germline assignment: CDR1 LNHDA and CDR2 SQIVND (reference sequence). V shed 3 bases and J shed 0 bases, with 14 bases lying between them. For the CDR3, the DNA is TGTGCCAGTAGTATGTTCCAGGCAGGGGTGAACACTGAAGCTTTCTTT. This sequence encodes CASSMFQAGVNTEAFF.

V is TRBV21-1 and J is TRBJ2-5; the table's D call, TRBD1, was not checked against the DNA. TRBV21-1 counts as a pseudogene. This CDR3 contains 16 residues. CDR3 nucleotides: TGTGCCAGCAGCAAATTGATGGACAGGACCAAAGAGACCCAGTACTTC. It yields the protein CASSKLMDRTKETQYF.

This clone was recorded only once. The sample has other DNA sequences that encode this CDR3 too. Here the CDR3 reads CASSLGTGAYEQYF. CDR3 nucleotides: TGTGCCAGCAGTCTAGGGACTGGGGCCTACGAGCAGTACTTC. This chain joins TRBV27 and TRBJ2-7; a possible D gene is TRBD2 (6 bases). CDR1 is MNHEY and CDR2 is SMNVEV in the germline V gene (reference sequence). CDR3 length: 14 residues. Trimming left V 5 bases short and J 2 bases short, with 13 bases between.

This clone was detected only once. This chain connects TRBV6-1 to TRBJ2-7; D unclear. With 1 base removed from V and 0 bases from J, the gap between germline ends came to 7 bases. This CDR3 region has 14 residues. Germline values: CDR1 MNHNS, CDR2 SASEGT. CDR3 in amino acids: CASSEGNPSYEQYF. In DNA, the CDR3 is TGTGCCAGCAGTGAAGGGAATCCCTCCTACGAGCAGTACTTC.

This chain joins TRBV28 and TRBJ2-1, with D maybe TRBD2 (5 bases). CDR1 is MDHEN, CDR2 SYDVKM, per germline. The CDR3 consists of 11 residues. Trimming took off 7 bases at V and 9 bases at J, with 10 bases between the two ends. CDR3 nucleotide sequence: TGTGCCAGCAACCTACTAGGTGAGCAGTTCTTC. Translated: CASNLLGEQFF.

The chain has TRBV21-1 and TRBJ1-5; the table gives TRBD1 as D, unverified against the DNA. TRBV21-1 is shown as a pseudogene. The CDR3 consists of 10 residues. The CDR3, as DNA: TGTGCCAGCAAACAGGGATGGTTGCATTTT. Amino acids: CASKQGWLHF.

The chain has TRBV27 and TRBJ2-1; perhaps TRBD1 as D (5 bases). The V gene's germline CDR1 is MNHEY and CDR2 SMNVEV (reference sequence). Deletions cut 4 bases from V and 0 bases from J, with 13 bases between. This CDR3 comprises 16 residues. CDR3 sequence reads: CASSSETDSSYNEQFF. CDR3 sequence (DNA): TGTGCCAGCAGTTCCGAGACCGACAGCTCCTACAATGAGCAGTTCTTC.

This chain connects TRBV28 to TRBJ2-7; the D gene is possibly TRBD1 (6 bases). The V end lost 7 bases, the J end lost 6 bases, and 19 bases lay between the germline ends. This CDR3 has 14 residues. From germline, CDR1 is MDHEN and CDR2 SYDVKM. The CDR3 protein is CASTKNRAFPEQYF. The CDR3 nucleotides are TGTGCCAGCACCAAAAACAGGGCTTTTCCCGAGCAGTACTTC.